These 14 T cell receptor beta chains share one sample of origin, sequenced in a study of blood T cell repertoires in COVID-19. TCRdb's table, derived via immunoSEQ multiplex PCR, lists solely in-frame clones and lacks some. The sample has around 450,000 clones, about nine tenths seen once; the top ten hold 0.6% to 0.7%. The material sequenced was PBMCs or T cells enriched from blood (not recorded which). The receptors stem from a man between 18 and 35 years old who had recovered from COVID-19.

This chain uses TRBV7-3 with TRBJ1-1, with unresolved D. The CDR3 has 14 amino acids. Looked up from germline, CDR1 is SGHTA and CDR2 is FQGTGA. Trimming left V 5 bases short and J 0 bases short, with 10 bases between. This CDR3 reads CASSPSAVNTEAFF. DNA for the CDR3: TGTGCCAGCAGCCCCAGTGCGGTGAACACTGAAGCTTTCTTT.

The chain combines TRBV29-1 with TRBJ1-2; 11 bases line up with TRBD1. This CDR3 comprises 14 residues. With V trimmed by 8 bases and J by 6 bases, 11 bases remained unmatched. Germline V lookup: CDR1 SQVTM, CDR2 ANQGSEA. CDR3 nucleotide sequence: TGCAGCCCACCTGGACAGGGGGCAGGTAATGGCTACACCTTC. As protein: CSPPGQGAGNGYTF.

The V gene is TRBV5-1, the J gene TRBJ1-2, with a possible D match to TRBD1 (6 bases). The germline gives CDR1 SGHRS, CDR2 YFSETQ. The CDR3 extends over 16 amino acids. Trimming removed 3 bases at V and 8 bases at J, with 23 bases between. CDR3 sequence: CASSSFPSDSPGGYTF. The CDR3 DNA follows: TGCGCCAGCAGCTCCTTCCCCTCGGACAGCCCAGGAGGCTACACCTTC. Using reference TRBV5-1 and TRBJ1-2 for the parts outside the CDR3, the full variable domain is KAGVTQTPRYLIKTRGQQVTLSCSPISGHRSVSWYQQTPGQGLQFLFEYFSETQRNKGNFPGRFSGRQFSNSRSEMNVSTLELGDSALYLCASSSFPSDSPGGYTFGSGTRLTVV.

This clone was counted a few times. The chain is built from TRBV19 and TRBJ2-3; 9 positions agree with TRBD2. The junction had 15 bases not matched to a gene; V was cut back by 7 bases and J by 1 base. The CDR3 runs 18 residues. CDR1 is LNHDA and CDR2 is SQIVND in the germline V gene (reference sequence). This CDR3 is CASTSVASGTRRTDTQYF. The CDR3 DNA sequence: TGTGCCAGTACCTCAGTGGCTAGCGGGACCCGACGCACAGATACGCAGTATTTT.

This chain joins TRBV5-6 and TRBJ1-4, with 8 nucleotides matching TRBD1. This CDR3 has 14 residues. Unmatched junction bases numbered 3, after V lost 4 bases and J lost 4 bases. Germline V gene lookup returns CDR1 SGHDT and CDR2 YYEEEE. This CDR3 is CASSPGQGNEKLFF. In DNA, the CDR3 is TGTGCCAGCAGCCCAGGACAGGGTAATGAAAAACTGTTTTTT.

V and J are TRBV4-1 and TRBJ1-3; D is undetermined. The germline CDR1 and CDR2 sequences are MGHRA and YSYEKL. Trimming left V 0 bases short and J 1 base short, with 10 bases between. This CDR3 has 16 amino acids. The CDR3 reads CASSQDPPGSGNTIYF. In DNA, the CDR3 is TGCGCCAGCAGCCAAGATCCCCCGGGTTCTGGAAACACCATATATTTT.

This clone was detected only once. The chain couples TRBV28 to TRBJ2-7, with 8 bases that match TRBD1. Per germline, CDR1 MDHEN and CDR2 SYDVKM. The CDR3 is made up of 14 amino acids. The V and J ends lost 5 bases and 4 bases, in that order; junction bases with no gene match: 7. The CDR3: CASSPGQVLYEQYF. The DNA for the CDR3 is TGTGCCAGCAGTCCGGGACAGGTCTTATACGAGCAGTACTTC. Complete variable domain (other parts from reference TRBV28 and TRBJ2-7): DVKVTQSSRYLVKRTGEKVFLECVQDMDHENMFWYRQDPGLGLRLIYFSYDVKMKEKGDIPEGYSVSREKKERFSLILESASTNQTSMYLCASSPGQVLYEQYFGPGTRLTVT.

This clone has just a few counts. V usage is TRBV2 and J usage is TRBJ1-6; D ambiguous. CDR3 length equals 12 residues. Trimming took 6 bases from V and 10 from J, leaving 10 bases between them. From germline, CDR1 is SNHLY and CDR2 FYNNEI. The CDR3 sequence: CASSPEGSPLHF. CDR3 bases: TGTGCCAGCAGCCCCGAGGGCTCACCCCTCCACTTT.

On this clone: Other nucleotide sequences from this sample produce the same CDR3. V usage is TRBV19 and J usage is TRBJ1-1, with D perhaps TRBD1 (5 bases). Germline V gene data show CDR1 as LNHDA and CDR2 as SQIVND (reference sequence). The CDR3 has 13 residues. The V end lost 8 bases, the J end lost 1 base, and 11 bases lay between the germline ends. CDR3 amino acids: CASSLTGNTEAFF. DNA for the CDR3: TGTGCCAGTTCCCTTACAGGGAACACTGAAGCTTTCTTT.

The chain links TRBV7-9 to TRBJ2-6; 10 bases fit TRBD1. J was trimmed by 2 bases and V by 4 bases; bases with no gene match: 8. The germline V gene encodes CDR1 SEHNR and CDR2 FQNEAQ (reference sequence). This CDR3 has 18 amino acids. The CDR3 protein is CASSSDRGQVTGANVLTF. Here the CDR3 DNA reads TGTGCCAGCAGCTCCGACAGGGGGCAAGTCACTGGGGCCAACGTCCTGACTTTC.

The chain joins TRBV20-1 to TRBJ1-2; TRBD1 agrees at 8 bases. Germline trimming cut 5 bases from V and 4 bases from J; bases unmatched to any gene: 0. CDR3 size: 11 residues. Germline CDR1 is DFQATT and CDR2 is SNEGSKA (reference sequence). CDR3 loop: CSAQGAYGYTF. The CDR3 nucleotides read TGCAGTGCTCAGGGGGCCTATGGCTACACCTTC.

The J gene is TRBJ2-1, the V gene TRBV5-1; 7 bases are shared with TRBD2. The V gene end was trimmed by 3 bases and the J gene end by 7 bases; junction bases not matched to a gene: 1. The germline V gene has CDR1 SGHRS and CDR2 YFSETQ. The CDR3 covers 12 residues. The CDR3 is CASSWGLNEQFF. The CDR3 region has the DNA TGCGCCAGCAGCTGGGGACTAAATGAGCAGTTCTTC.

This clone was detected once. The CDR3 loop is CSASLLGAGNSPLHF. Here the CDR3 DNA reads TGCAGTGCTAGTTTGTTGGGCGCGGGGAATTCACCCCTCCACTTT. V usage is TRBV20-1 and J usage is TRBJ1-6; D is uncertain. V shed 3 bases and J shed 7 bases, with 16 bases lying between them. The CDR3 consists of 15 residues. Germline CDR1 DFQATT, CDR2 SNEGSKA (reference sequence).

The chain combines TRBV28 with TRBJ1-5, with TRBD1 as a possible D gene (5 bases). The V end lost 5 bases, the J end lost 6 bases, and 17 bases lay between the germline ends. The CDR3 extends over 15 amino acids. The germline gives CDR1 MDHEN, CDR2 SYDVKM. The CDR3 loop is CASSTSSGGSQPQHF. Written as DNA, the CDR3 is TGTGCCAGCAGTACCTCTAGCGGGGGATCTCAGCCCCAGCATTTT.